The 18 T cell receptor beta chains given below trace back to one sample, sequenced in a study of CD8+CD57+ T cells in acquired aplastic anemia. TCR beta VDJ and CDR3 profiles were obtained from a genomic DNA template. TCRdb processed the reads anew with MiXCR; each CDR3 protein has one entry. The table has around 200,000 distinct CDR3 sequences, 48% seen once. An expansion of CD8+CD57+ cells by flow cytometry had been shown in patients chosen for sequencing. Sequenced input: sorted CD4+, CD8+, or CD8+CD57+ T cells (not recorded which) from PBMCs. These receptor sequences come from a human donor with aplastic anemia.

Many counts were recorded for this clonotype. J is TRBJ2-7 and V is TRBV30; D is uncertain. CDR3 length equals 11 residues. Germline values: CDR1 GTSNPN, CDR2 SVGIG (reference sequence). Trimming cost V 5 bases and J 5 bases, with 10 bases left between them. CDR3: CAWGLVNEQYF. CDR3 nucleotide sequence: TGTGCCTGGGGGCTTGTCAACGAGCAGTACTTC.

The chain uses TRBV19 and TRBJ1-1; D not certain. Trimming took off 7 bases at V and 5 bases at J, with 11 bases between the two ends. The length of the CDR3 is 12 residues. Germline V gene lookup returns CDR1 LNHDA and CDR2 SQIVND (reference sequence). DNA for the CDR3: TGTGCCAGTAAGATCGGAGCTACTGAAGCTTTCTTT. Amino acid sequence: CASKIGATEAFF.

V is TRBV20-1 and J is TRBJ1-3; D possibly corresponds to TRBD1 (6 bases). Trimming took 6 bases from V and 2 from J, leaving 14 bases between them. The germline V gene has CDR1 DFQATT and CDR2 SNEGSKA (reference sequence). This CDR3 contains 14 residues. Written as DNA, the CDR3 is TGCAGTGCCCGGGAACAGGGCGCTGGAAACACCATATATTTT. It is translated as CSAREQGAGNTIYF.

This clonotype was picked up many times. The chain carries TRBV6-1 and TRBJ2-1; D is perhaps TRBD1 or TRBD2 (5 bases each). Germline V gives CDR1 MNHNS, CDR2 SASEGT. Trimming pared 6 bases from V and 1 base from J, leaving 16 bases between. The CDR3 is 16 residues long. CDR3 nucleotide sequence: TGTGCCAGCAGAGATGGGGACGCCTTTTCCTACAATGAGCAGTTCTTC. This gives the protein CASRDGDAFSYNEQFF.

This clonotype was found many times. The chain is built from TRBV12-3 or TRBV12-4 and TRBJ2-5; 7 bases map to TRBD1. The CDR3 consists of 17 residues. Losses at the gene ends were 1 base for V and 3 bases for J; bases not matched to a gene: 11. DNA of the CDR3: TGTGCCAGCAGTTTAGATTCGGGACAGCCCGGGAAAGAGACCCAGTACTTC. It specifies CASSLDSGQPGKETQYF.

This chain joins TRBV9 and TRBJ1-1, with 9 bases that match TRBD1. The V gene's germline CDR1 is SGDLS and CDR2 YYNGEE. The CDR3 is 15 residues long. J lost 3 bases, V lost 2 bases, and 5 bases had no gene match. This chain's CDR3 is CASSVEQGAYTEAFF. CDR3 nucleotide sequence: TGTGCCAGCAGCGTTGAACAGGGGGCGTACACTGAAGCTTTCTTT.

At least ten counts were recorded for this clonotype. J is TRBJ2-1 and V is TRBV5-1, with D uncertain. The CDR3 loop spans 15 amino acids. The ends were cut back, 1 base at V and 0 bases at J, with 8 bases in the middle. The germline gives CDR1 SGHRS, CDR2 YFSETQ. This chain's CDR3 is CASSLIRSSYNEQFF. The CDR3 coding sequence is TGCGCCAGCAGCTTGATACGGAGCTCCTACAATGAGCAGTTCTTC.

The chain uses TRBV2 and TRBJ2-5, with TRBD2 matching over 14 bases. This CDR3 spans 14 amino acids. V was clipped by 3 bases and J by 9 bases; unmatched bases: 3. Germline assignment: CDR1 SNHLY and CDR2 FYNNEI. The CDR3 region is CASSDRTSGGPQYF. The DNA for the CDR3 is TGTGCCAGCAGTGATAGGACTAGCGGGGGGCCCCAGTACTTC.

Turning to this clonotype: This may stem from a read error, because a much larger clone lies one nucleotide away. The V call is TRBV12-3 or TRBV12-4, the J call TRBJ2-1, with D perhaps matching TRBD1 (5 bases). The CDR3 spans 13 residues. V lost 1 base to trimming and J lost 15 bases, with 16 bases between them. CDR3 nucleotides: TGTGCCAGCAGTTTAGGAGGCACAGGTTTTCCGTTCTTC. Translation gives CASSLGGTGFPFF.

This clonotype was observed a handful of times. This chain uses TRBV2 with TRBJ2-7; 9 positions match TRBD2. From germline, CDR1 is SNHLY and CDR2 FYNNEI. Trimming took 11 bases from V and 3 from J; bases not matched to a gene: 5. The CDR3 loop spans 12 amino acids. CDR3 amino acids: CACGGGGYEQYF. The CDR3 region has the DNA TGTGCCTGCGGGGGGGGGGGCTACGAGCAGTACTTC. Complete variable domain (other parts from reference TRBV2 and TRBJ2-7): EPEVTQTPSHQVTQMGQEVILRCVPISNHLYFYWYRQILGQKVEFLVSFYNNEISEKSEIFDDQFSVERPDGSNFTLKIRSTKLEDSAMYFCACGGGGYEQYFGPGTRLTVT.

This sequence joins TRBV29-1 and TRBJ2-1; D is tentatively TRBD1 or TRBD2 (7 bases each). Trimming took off 4 bases at V and 6 bases at J, with 19 bases between the two ends. The germline V gene encodes CDR1 SQVTM and CDR2 ANQGSEA. CDR3 length: 15 residues. For the CDR3, the DNA is TGCAGCGTTGGTGCCCCAACAGGGGAGGGCAATGAGCAGTTCTTC. This sequence encodes CSVGAPTGEGNEQFF.

V and J are TRBV2 and TRBJ2-5, with D possibly being TRBD1 or TRBD2 (6 bases each). V dropped 8 bases and J dropped 4 bases, with 20 bases sitting between them. Per the germline V gene, CDR1 is SNHLY and CDR2 is FYNNEI. CDR3 length: 15 amino acids. The CDR3 spells CASQLRRGRGETQYF. The CDR3 bases are TGTGCCAGCCAATTAAGGAGGGGGAGAGGAGAGACCCAGTACTTC.

The chain recombines TRBV6-1 with TRBJ2-5; maybe TRBD1 (6 bases). Germline lookup yields CDR1 MNHNS and CDR2 SASEGT. Trimming removed 6 bases from V and 0 bases from J, with 17 bases in between. This CDR3 spans 16 amino acids. The CDR3, as DNA: TGTGCCAGCAGGACACAGGGCTTCCTGTACCAAGAGACCCAGTACTTC. Translating it yields CASRTQGFLYQETQYF.

This clonotype was seen once. J is TRBJ1-2 and V is TRBV2, with 9 nucleotides matching TRBD1. This CDR3 contains 13 residues. Trimming cost V 4 bases and J 9 bases; bases outside gene matches: 6. Germline values: CDR1 SNHLY, CDR2 FYNNEI. This CDR3 reads CASSGQGDHSYTF. The CDR3 DNA follows: TGTGCCAGCAGTGGACAGGGGGATCATAGCTACACCTTC.

The count of this clonotype is one. V gene TRBV7-6 combines with J gene TRBJ1-1, with D possibly TRBD1 on 5 matching bases. CDR1 is SGHVS, CDR2 FNYEAQ, per germline. V was cut by 6 bases and J by 4 bases, with 12 bases left in between. The CDR3 has 13 amino acids. Written as DNA, the CDR3 is TGTGCCAGCAGGGCGTTGGGGGGCACTGAAGCTTTCTTT. It translates to CASRALGGTEAFF.

The sample holds many counts of this clonotype. The rearrangement links TRBV24-1 to TRBJ2-4, with 7 positions matching TRBD2. Germline CDR1 KGHDR, CDR2 SFDVKD. CDR3 length equals 15 residues. The ends lost 5 bases at V and 5 bases at J; junction bases unmatched: 8. CDR3: CATSGGGAGENIQYF. CDR3 sequence (DNA): TGTGCCACCAGTGGGGGCGGGGCGGGGGAAAACATTCAGTACTTC.

The V call is TRBV29-1, the J call TRBJ2-7; D not certain. Per the germline V gene, CDR1 is SQVTM and CDR2 is ANQGSEA. CDR3 length: 14 amino acids. The V and J ends lost 0 bases and 5 bases respectively, with 14 bases between them. CDR3 residues: CSVEENTVRNEQYF. For the CDR3, the DNA is TGCAGCGTTGAAGAGAATACGGTGAGAAACGAGCAGTACTTC.

The gene calls are TRBV2 and TRBJ1-5; D uncertain. Germline-derived CDR1 and CDR2 are SNHLY and FYNNEI. V was trimmed by 1 base and J by 0 bases, leaving 7 bases between them. The CDR3 consists of 15 residues. The CDR3 spells CASSEVGNSNQPQHF. In DNA, the CDR3 is TGTGCCAGCAGTGAAGTGGGGAATAGCAATCAGCCCCAGCATTTT.